This TCR beta chain came from a study of post-analysis software for immune sequencing data. Presence of unique molecular identifiers characterized the TCR beta cDNA libraries. TCRdb redid the calling of the PCR reads with MiXCR, one entry per CDR3 protein. The table shows some 260,000 distinct CDR3 sequences, with just over 35% occurring only once. This clonotype was observed many times. Its specificity is unknown. General observations from the study: Five or six TRBV segments, TRBV5-6, TRBV5-1 and TRBV20-1 among them, were found more frequent in patients than controls.

CDR3 length: 16 amino acids. Germline V gene lookup returns CDR1 SGHRS and CDR2 YFSETQ. With V trimmed by 5 bases and J by 4 bases, 12 bases remained unmatched. The chain uses TRBV5-1 and TRBJ2-4, with 7 bases aligning to TRBD1. The sequencing input was blood. The source is a girl under 18 with multiple sclerosis. DNA of the CDR3: TGCGCCAGCAGACCCGGGACAGCGGATACAAAAAACATTCAGTACTTC. This gives the protein CASRPGTADTKNIQYF.